This TCR beta chain is drawn from a study of shared clonotypes between healthy human individuals (dated by TCRdb to 2018 to 2021). At the level of the whole study: A couple of women and a few men aged 18 to 49 years were included in the cohort. Per donor, three plates each were used for CD4 naive and CD4 memory, two for CD8 naive, and one for CD8 memory. To estimate repertoire size and how much clonotype sharing occurs between individuals, the study deeply sequenced the blood TCR repertoires of roughly 5 healthy adults. To increase sequencing depth and limit assay-specific biases, different laboratories used diverse techniques to prepare libraries and sequence TCR repertoires. Between about 0.94 and 10 billion PBMCs per donor were obtained by leukapheresis.

CD8 naive samples consisted of CD45RO-negative cells that were positively selected for CCR7, yielding a CD45RA+CCR7+ population without TemRA cells. The donors were healthy, HIV-negative adults with no recently reported acute infections or vaccinations. Every donor was a Caucasian adult living in Nashville, Tennessee, USA. After blood collection by leukapheresis, PBMCs were isolated using Ficoll-Histopaque density gradient centrifugation and then cryopreserved in the vapor phase of liquid nitrogen. Analytical flow cytometry was used to check the purity and quantity of every magnetically sorted T cell population. Genomic DNA was isolated from each sorted fraction and quantified by UV absorbance on a Nanodrop 2000c. TCR CDR3 regions were amplified from genomic DNA by multiplex PCR using the deep immunoSEQ assay. Genomic DNA extracted from each cell subset was distributed evenly over all wells of several immunoSEQ 96-well plates, and each plate served as one replicate. For sorted subsets, about 200 ng genomic DNA, equal to tens of thousands of T cell genomes, was loaded into each replicate PCR. The purified libraries were quantified using a Qubit 3.0 fluorometer, sized with a Bioanalyzer 2100, and then quantified again using the KAPA Library Quantification kit. A separate single-read 150-cycle Illumina NextSeq 550 flow cell was used to sequence each immunoSEQ 96-well plate. In the paper's pipeline: Because the immunoSEQ output included only junctional sequences and no quality scores, the filtering could not be the same as the filtering used for full-length reads. Sequences were annotated with PyIR, a Python wrapper for IgBLAST v1.9, and V/J genes and CDR3 were assigned using IMGT germline references. Reads were removed for weak V/J assignments (E-value above 1e-6), missing CDR3, stop codons, out-of-frame junctions, or ambiguous translated residues. V3J clonotypes were defined as sequences sharing an identical inferred V gene, J gene, and CDR3 amino acid sequence. Percentage overlap between repertoires was computed as shared unique clonotypes divided by the size of the smaller repertoire. Repertoire richness was assessed with RTK rarefaction, the Chao1 estimator, and Recon v2.1 estimates of unobserved clonotypes. For all TCRbeta clonotypes obtained by the gDNA method from several donors, generation probabilities were computed with OLGA. TCRdb stores this immuneACCESS table with in-frame sequences only. Part of the clones is absent; in the studies checked, under half of the shortfall reflects unresolved V genes, and no reason is known for the rest. V and J calls and clone size are as listed in that table; D and trimming were resolved from the DNA. Within this sample are about 680,000 clones, with under 95% of them counted one time only. The top ten constitute approximately 25% of the sample.

As regards this clone: Its recognized antigen is unknown. Base qualities were left out, and no much larger clone turns up one base away.

Findings and caveats that apply to the study as a whole: Larger estimated clonotype richness was generally found for naive subsets than for memory subsets. Sampling was limited to blood, and TCR repertoires in tissue likely differ from TCR repertoires in blood. Incomplete sequencing was indicated by rarefaction of sorted-subset datasets, despite the large sequencing depth. Higher generation probabilities were observed for clonotypes shared by all four sorted-subset donors than for non-shared clonotypes. Because the study included only a small number of donors, the genetic and exposure-history diversity represented was limited. About 4.5% of naive CD4, 3.5% of naive CD8, approximately 2% of memory CD4, and about 0.4% of memory CD8 clonotypes were shared across four donors. Based on pairwise subsampling, the degree of clonotype sharing among donors was expected to be affected by sequencing depth.

Counted from cysteine to phenylalanine, this CDR3 has 15 amino acids. The kept DNA is CDR3 alone, 45 bases in frame from the first base. The junction shows trimming of 5 bases on V and 0 bases on J, and the gene matches do not reach 5 bases of it. CDR1 and CDR2, per the germline V gene (reference sequence), are SEHNR and FQNEAQ. The sequence is built from TRBV7-9 and TRBJ2-3; the junction holds 7 bases that match TRBD1. The origin of this receptor is a man under 40 in good health. The source material was naive CD8+ T cells sorted from blood. Sample cell subset or site, as interpreted from the label and publication: CD45RA+CCR7+. The CDR3 amino acid sequence is: CASSVRDSSTDTQYF. Read as DNA, the sequence is TGTGCCAGCAGCGTCCGGGACAGTAGCACAGATACGCAGTATTTT.